The rows below give T cell receptor beta chains drawn from one sample of a study of shared T cell receptors in the human thymus. Data came from immunoSEQ multiplex PCR; TCRdb stores just in-frame clones and leaves some out. The data contain more than 300,000 clones, 95% of them seen just once; the ten biggest clones take up approximately 0.02%. Sequences were obtained from thymocytes. Every receptor here comes from a human donor. Each CDR3 is given with its conserved first and last residue. D genes are given only for firm matches.

D gene: NA; V gene: TRBV19; J gene: TRBJ1-3; CDR3 protein: CASSPSKGWIPLVSGNTIYF; CDR3 DNA: TGTGCCAGTAGTCCGAGTAAGGGCTGGATCCCACTCGTCTCTGGAAACACCATATATTTT
D gene: TRBD2; V gene: TRBV9; J gene: TRBJ2-7; CDR3 protein: CASRCQREAQF; CDR3 DNA: TGTGCCAGCCGTTGTCAGCGGGAGGCCCAATTC
D gene: NA; V gene: TRBV6-1; J gene: TRBJ2-5; CDR3 protein: CASSELSRQTQYF; CDR3 DNA: TGTGCCAGCAGTGAACTTAGTCGGCAGACCCAGTACTTC
D gene: TRBD1; V gene: TRBV9; J gene: TRBJ1-1; CDR3 protein: CASIGQGGPMNTEAFF; CDR3 DNA: TGTGCCAGCATAGGACAGGGGGGCCCGATGAACACTGAAGCTTTCTTT
D gene: NA; V gene: TRBV7-6; J gene: TRBJ2-7; CDR3 protein: CASSLVGTSYEQYF; CDR3 DNA: TGTGCCAGCAGCTTAGTTGGGACCTCCTACGAGCAGTACTTC
D gene: NA; V gene: TRBV7-9; J gene: TRBJ2-3; CDR3 protein: CASSLPGLKTDTQYF; CDR3 DNA: TGTGCCAGCAGCCTCCCCGGTCTCAAAACAGATACGCAGTATTTT
D gene: NA; V gene: TRBV6-6; J gene: TRBJ2-7; CDR3 protein: CASSRKPGTYEQYF; CDR3 DNA: TGTGCCAGCAGCCGAAAGCCCGGGACCTACGAGCAGTACTTC
D gene: NA; V gene: TRBV25-1; J gene: TRBJ2-2; CDR3 protein: CASSELPTNTGELFF; CDR3 DNA: TGTGCCAGCAGTGAACTTCCTACGAACACCGGGGAGCTGTTTTTT
D gene: NA; V gene: TRBV7-9; J gene: TRBJ1-3; CDR3 protein: CASSTWDNTGNTIYF; CDR3 DNA: TGTGCCAGCAGCACATGGGACAACACTGGAAACACCATATATTTT
D gene: NA; V gene: TRBV7-3; J gene: TRBJ2-1; CDR3 protein: CASSFGGSISYNEQFF; CDR3 DNA: TGTGCCAGCAGCTTTGGGGGGAGCATTTCCTACAATGAGCAGTTCTTC
D gene: NA; V gene: TRBV30; J gene: TRBJ1-3; CDR3 protein: CAWSVWGGGNTIYF; CDR3 DNA: TGTGCCTGGAGTGTATGGGGTGGTGGAAACACCATATATTTT
D gene: TRBD2; V gene: TRBV15; J gene: TRBJ2-2; CDR3 protein: CATSRDLSLAGGLPNTGELFF; CDR3 DNA: TGTGCCACCAGCAGAGATCTAAGTCTAGCGGGAGGGTTACCGAACACCGGGGAGCTGTTTTTT
D gene: NA; V gene: TRBV7-2; J gene: TRBJ2-3; CDR3 protein: CASSPGPALGDTQYF; CDR3 DNA: TGTGCCAGCAGCCCGGGACCTGCCCTAGGAGATACGCAGTATTTT
D gene: NA; V gene: TRBV6-5; J gene: TRBJ1-4; CDR3 protein: CARMDEKLFF; CDR3 DNA: TGTGCCCGGATGGATGAAAAACTGTTTTTT
D gene: TRBD1; V gene: TRBV5-6; J gene: TRBJ1-2; CDR3 protein: CASSQQGPYGYTF; CDR3 DNA: TGTGCCAGCAGCCAACAGGGGCCATATGGCTACACCTTC
D gene: TRBD1; V gene: TRBV9; J gene: TRBJ1-3; CDR3 protein: CASSVARQGGNTIYF; CDR3 DNA: TGTGCCAGCAGCGTAGCTCGACAGGGGGGAAACACCATATATTTT
D gene: NA; V gene: TRBV18; J gene: TRBJ2-7; CDR3 protein: CASSPSDIYEQYF; CDR3 DNA: TGTGCCAGCTCACCGTCGGACATCTACGAGCAGTACTTC
D gene: TRBD1; V gene: TRBV7-2; J gene: TRBJ1-2; CDR3 protein: CASSYRGRRGYTF; CDR3 DNA: TGTGCCAGCAGTTACAGGGGGCGACGGGGCTACACCTTC
D gene: TRBD1; V gene: TRBV7-2; J gene: TRBJ2-7; CDR3 protein: CASSRRTGYGAEQYF; CDR3 DNA: TGTGCCAGCAGCCGTAGGACAGGGTACGGGGCCGAGCAGTACTTC
D gene: TRBD2; V gene: TRBV2; J gene: TRBJ2-3; CDR3 protein: CASRRTSGPLSTDTQYF; CDR3 DNA: TGTGCCAGCAGAAGGACTAGCGGGCCCCTAAGCACAGATACGCAGTATTTT